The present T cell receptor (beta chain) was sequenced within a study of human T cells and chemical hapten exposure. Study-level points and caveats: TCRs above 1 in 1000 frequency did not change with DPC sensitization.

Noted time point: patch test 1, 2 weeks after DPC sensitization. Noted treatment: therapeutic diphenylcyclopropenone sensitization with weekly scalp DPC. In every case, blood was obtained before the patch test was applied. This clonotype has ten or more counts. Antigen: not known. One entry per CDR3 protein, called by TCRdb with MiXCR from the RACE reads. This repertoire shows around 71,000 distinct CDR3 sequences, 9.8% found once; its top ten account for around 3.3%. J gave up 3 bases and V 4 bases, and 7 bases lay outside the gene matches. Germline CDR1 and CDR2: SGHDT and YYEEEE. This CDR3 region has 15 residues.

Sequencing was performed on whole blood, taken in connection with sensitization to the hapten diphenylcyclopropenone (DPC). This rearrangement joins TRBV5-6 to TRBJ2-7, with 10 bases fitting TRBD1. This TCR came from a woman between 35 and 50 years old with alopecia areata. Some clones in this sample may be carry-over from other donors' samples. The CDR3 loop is CASSHGGQGIYEQYF. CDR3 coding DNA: TGTGCCAGCAGCCACGGGGGACAGGGGATCTACGAGCAGTACTTC.